The clone carrying this TCR beta chain was counted ten times or more. These data originate in a study of early T cells in non-severe SARS-CoV-2 infection. Study summary: Unsorted whole blood bulk RNA was sequenced, with unpaired chains.

Individually, cDNA molecules had unique molecular identifiers attached to them. Each CDR3 protein gets one entry after TCRdb re-called the 5' RACE reads with MiXCR. The table has tens of thousands of distinct CDR3 sequences, 9% to 15% seen once; the top ten hold 4% to 5%. V was pared by 6 bases and J by 5 bases, with 13 bases between. This CDR3 is 13 amino acids long. CDR1 and CDR2 (germline): SGHTA, FQGNSA. The chain links TRBV7-2 to TRBJ2-5, with TRBD2 as a possible D gene (5 bases). This receptor was obtained from an adult who was a healthcare worker with PCR-confirmed SARS-CoV-2 infection or an uninfected control (not recorded which). Material: whole blood. The CDR3 reads CASSYGVGETQYF. CDR3 nucleotide sequence: TGTGCCAGCAGTTACGGGGTCGGGGAGACCCAGTACTTC.